This TCR beta chain was recovered during a study of CD8+ T cells in alopecia areata. Looking at the study overall: Once tofacitinib had been taken for 6 to 18 months, 6 months off drug followed. Severity among treated patients was scored by the percentage of scalp area affected.

The trim removed 3 bases at V and 2 bases at J, leaving 17 bases unmatched. The CDR3 length is 18 residues. Germline V gene sequence: CDR1 GTSNPN, CDR2 SVGIG (reference sequence). General study results and limits: In lesional scalp, particularly from alopecia totalis/universalis, clonality was higher than in normal scalp.

Extraction and reverse transcription of RNA yielded cDNA as the sequencing template. Sequencing used immunoSEQ multiplex PCR; TCRdb keeps in-frame clones, though not all of them. The sample holds around 70,000 clones, 29% seen once. Treatment described: oral pan-JAK inhibitor, 5-10 mg twice daily. CD4+ and CD8+ T cells were sorted from PBMCs stained for CD3, CD4 and CD8. About this clone itself: Its specificity is not known.

The rearrangement uses TRBV30 and TRBJ2-5; 8 nucleotides agree with TRBD2. The source of this sequence is a human donor with alopecia areata. The input for sequencing was CD8+ T cells sorted from blood, taken at week 4, from a patient treated with tofacitinib. CDR3 coding DNA: TGTGCCTGGAGAGGGCTAGCGGGCCCTCGAAGGTGGCAAGAGACCCAGTACTTC. Amino acids: CAWRGLAGPRRWQETQYF.